The 25 T cell receptor beta chains reported below all come from one sample, sequenced in a study of T cell repertoires in cytomegalovirus infection. TCRdb recomputed calls from the reads with MiXCR, one row per CDR3 protein. The table records roughly 920,000 distinct CDR3 sequences, around a third of them present only once. These TCRs' antigens remain unknown. The sequencing here drew on cultured CD8+ T cells from PBMCs, taken from culture after CMV antigen stimulation. Receptor source: a human donor in good health (CMV status not recorded). Some clones in this sample may be carry-over from other donors' samples.

The gene calls are TRBV7-6 and TRBJ1-2; D ambiguous. Between the trimmed V and J ends, which lost 1 base and 6 bases, there was a span of 15 bases. Germline values: CDR1 SGHVS, CDR2 FNYEAQ. This CDR3 is built from 15 residues. The CDR3 reads CASSLERDTRDGYTF. The CDR3 DNA is TGTGCCAGCAGCTTAGAGCGCGATACACGAGATGGCTACACCTTC.

The chain is built from TRBV6-6 and TRBJ2-7; 14 bases match TRBD2. Germline values: CDR1 MNHNY, CDR2 SVGAGI (reference sequence). The V gene end was trimmed by 4 bases and the J gene end by 0 bases; junction bases not matched to a gene: 5. This CDR3 region has 17 residues. CDR3 protein: CASSSWTSGGSSYEQYV. CDR3 coding DNA: TGTGCCAGCAGTTCCTGGACTAGCGGGGGGAGCTCCTACGAGCAGTACGTC.

V is TRBV9 and J is TRBJ1-1, with TRBD1 matching over 9 bases. The CDR3 covers 19 residues. The germline CDR1 and CDR2 sequences are SGDLS and YYNGEE. V shed 3 bases and J 4 bases; nucleotides not matched to a gene: 19. CDR3 sequence (DNA): TGTGCCAGCAGCGGAAGGACCTATGGGACAGGGTTCGGGGGCACTGAAGCTTTCTTT. Its protein is CASSGRTYGTGFGGTEAFF.

The gene calls are TRBV12-3 or TRBV12-4 and TRBJ1-2; D might be TRBD1 (5 bases). Trimming pared 8 bases from V and 13 bases from J, leaving 14 bases between. This CDR3 region has 10 residues. The CDR3 bases are TGTGCCAGCGGTCACGGGAGGGGCACCTTC. It encodes CASGHGRGTF.

The gene calls are TRBV29-1 and TRBJ2-3; D possibly corresponds to TRBD1 (6 bases). Germline values: CDR1 SQVTM, CDR2 ANQGSEA. The CDR3 length is 16 residues. Trimming stripped 0 bases from V and 2 bases from J, with 15 bases between. CDR3 DNA: TGCAGCGTTGAAGAAGGCCAGGGGCTAACCACAGATACGCAGTATTTT. Translating gives CSVEEGQGLTTDTQYF.

This clonotype was detected ten times or more. The rearrangement joins TRBV7-6 to TRBJ2-1, with D uncertain. The V end was cut by 0 bases, the J end by 4 bases, with 4 bases between. The CDR3 runs 13 residues. CDR1 and CDR2 (germline): SGHVS, FNYEAQ. For the CDR3, the DNA is TGTGCCAGCAGCTTAGCGGAATACAATGAGCAGTTCTTC. This gives the protein CASSLAEYNEQFF.

This chain connects TRBV18 to TRBJ1-4; D remains unclear. Between the trimmed V and J ends, which lost 2 bases and 2 bases, there was a span of 12 bases. Germline assignment: CDR1 KGHSH and CDR2 LQKENI. The CDR3 contains 16 residues. The CDR3 loop reads CASSPSFRFTNEKLFF. CDR3 nucleotides: TGTGCCAGCTCACCATCCTTCCGGTTCACTAATGAAAAACTGTTTTTT.

This clonotype was seen a handful of times. The chain couples TRBV2 to TRBJ1-6; 7 bases agree with TRBD1. The V gene's germline CDR1 is SNHLY and CDR2 FYNNEI. V trimming: 4 bases; J trimming: 10 bases; junction bases outside the gene matches: 7. The CDR3 spans 14 residues. The CDR3 sequence is CASSVDRARSPLHF. The CDR3 region has the DNA TGTGCCAGCAGTGTAGACAGGGCGAGGTCACCCCTCCACTTT.

The chain is built from TRBV6-8 and TRBJ2-2; 10 nucleotides line up with TRBD2. The CDR3 is made up of 20 amino acids. CDR1 MNHGY and CDR2 SAAAGT come from the germline V gene. Trimming cost V 1 base and J 5 bases; bases outside gene matches: 16. DNA of the CDR3: TGTGCCAGCAGTTACTATTCCCCCTCAGCGGGGGGGTCTGTTACCGGGGAGCTGTTTTTT. Protein product: CASSYYSPSAGGSVTGELFF.

About this clonotype: Compared with germline, one end of the junction differs, possibly owing to a read error. The chain employs TRBV13 and TRBJ2-5, with D perhaps TRBD1 (9 bases). Germline CDR1 and CDR2: PRHDT and FYEKMQ (reference sequence). The CDR3 has 15 amino acids. CDR3 sequence reads: CTSSGGQGWGKTQYF. The CDR3, as DNA: TGTACCAGCAGCGGGGGACAGGGCTGGGGAAAGACCCAGTACTTC. The whole variable domain, filled in from reference TRBV13 and TRBJ2-5, reads AAGVIQSPRHLIKEKRETATLKCYPIPRHDTVYWYQQGPGQDPQFLISFYEKMQSDKGSIPDRFSAQQFSDYHSELNMSSLELGDSALYFCTSSGGQGWGKTQYFGPGTRLLVL.

This clonotype was observed a handful of times. The V gene is TRBV7-6, the J gene TRBJ2-5; 10 bases map to TRBD2. Germline values: CDR1 SGHVS, CDR2 FNYEAQ. After removal of 5 bases from V and 2 bases from J, the junction contained 8 bases not matched to a gene. CDR3 length: 16 residues. CDR3 sequence reads: CASSLLAGATQETQYF. In DNA, the CDR3 is TGTGCCAGCAGCCTCCTAGCGGGGGCGACACAAGAGACCCAGTACTTC.

The J gene is TRBJ1-5, the V gene TRBV5-6, with no clear D. V lost 0 bases and J 2 bases, leaving 9 bases between the germline ends. The CDR3 length is 15 residues. Per germline, CDR1 SGHDT and CDR2 YYEEEE. The CDR3 DNA reads as TGTGCCAGCAGCTTGGCACAGAACGGCAATCAGCCCCAGCATTTT. Translating it yields CASSLAQNGNQPQHF.

This clonotype was counted only a few times. The chain has TRBV20-1 and TRBJ2-7, with D perhaps TRBD2 (6 bases). Looked up from germline, CDR1 is DFQATT and CDR2 is SNEGSKA (reference sequence). Trimming pared 1 base from V and 2 bases from J, leaving 9 bases between. The CDR3 is made up of 13 amino acids. The CDR3: CSARAGEAYEQYV. For the CDR3, the DNA is TGCAGTGCTAGAGCGGGGGAGGCCTACGAGCAGTACGTC.

In its sample, this clonotype was seen a few times. V and J are TRBV6-2 or TRBV6-3 and TRBJ2-7, with D unclear. Germline values: CDR1 MNHEY, CDR2 SVGEGT. This CDR3 has 15 amino acids. With 8 bases removed from V and 1 base from J, the gap between germline ends came to 18 bases. Here the CDR3 DNA reads TGTGCCAGCCGCACGTGGGTCGGCGGATCCTACGAGCAGTACTTC. Protein: CASRTWVGGSYEQYF.

The DNA of the CDR3 is TGTGCCAGCACCGGCGGTGTAACCTACGAGCAGTACTTC. It specifies CASTGGVTYEQYF. The chain is built from TRBV12-3 or TRBV12-4 and TRBJ2-7; D ambiguous. The CDR3 contains 13 residues. V was clipped by 7 bases and J by 2 bases, with 12 bases between them.

The J gene is TRBJ1-5, the V gene TRBV4-1, with D perhaps TRBD1 (6 bases). The CDR3 has 15 amino acids. V was cut by 2 bases and J by 1 base, with 9 bases left in between. Germline CDR1 and CDR2: MGHRA and YSYEKL. CDR3 sequence (DNA): TGCGCCAGCAGCCAATACAGGGAGAGCAATCAGCCCCAGCATTTT. Translated, it gives CASSQYRESNQPQHF.

The genes are TRBV7-9 and TRBJ2-7; D is ambiguous. Germline-derived CDR1 and CDR2 are SEHNR and FQNEAQ (reference sequence). CDR3 length: 15 amino acids. V shed 1 base and J shed 2 bases, with 12 bases lying between them. CDR3 residues: CASSLERAGAYEQYF. The DNA of the CDR3 is TGTGCCAGCAGCTTAGAGAGAGCAGGCGCCTACGAGCAGTACTTC.

At least ten counts were recorded for this clonotype. V gene TRBV7-9 combines with J gene TRBJ1-1; D unclear. The germline V and J ends were trimmed by 4 bases and 3 bases, with 21 bases remaining between them. The germline CDR1 and CDR2 sequences are SEHNR and FQNEAQ (reference sequence). The CDR3 covers 17 residues. The CDR3 region has the DNA TGTGCCAGCAGCTACCTCCGGAACAGTTACGCGCACACTGAAGCTTTCTTT. It yields the protein CASSYLRNSYAHTEAFF.

This clonotype was counted ten times or more. As DNA, the CDR3 is TGTGCCAGCAGCTCACAGGCTAGAAGGGAGACCCAGTACTTC. This gives the protein CASSSQARRETQYF. The chain uses TRBV7-9 and TRBJ2-5; a weak D match, TRBD1 (5 bases). Germline CDR1 and CDR2: SEHNR and FQNEAQ (reference sequence). The germline V and J ends were trimmed by 4 bases and 5 bases, with 14 bases remaining between them. CDR3 length equals 14 residues.

This clonotype was picked up a small number of times. The junction departs from germline at one end; a sequencing error may be responsible. The V call is TRBV7-7, the J call TRBJ2-1; D gene unclear. This CDR3 region has 15 residues. CDR1 and CDR2 from the germline V gene are SSHAT and FNYEAQ (reference sequence). DNA of the CDR3: TGTGCTAGCAGCTCGACGGTGAGTTCTGACAATGAGCAGTTCTTC. Translation gives CASSSTVSSDNEQFF.

This clonotype was detected a few times. The chain recombines TRBV10-3 with TRBJ2-7, with 7 bases that match TRBD1. Germline CDR1 ENHRY, CDR2 SYGVKD. V gave up 6 bases and J gave up 5 bases; unmatched junction bases: 4. This CDR3 comprises 12 residues. CDR3 residues: CAIRTGRDEQYF. The DNA for the CDR3 is TGTGCCATCAGGACAGGGCGTGACGAGCAGTACTTC.

This clonotype has a handful of counts. A much larger clone differs from this one at a single base, so this may be a read error. The J gene is TRBJ2-1, the V gene TRBV5-5; D unclear. This CDR3 region has 11 residues. The germline CDR1 and CDR2 sequences are SGHKS and YYEKEE (reference sequence). Trimming took off 2 bases at V and 8 bases at J, with 5 bases between the two ends. The CDR3 DNA follows: TGTGCCAGCAGCTTAAGGTATGAGCAGTTCTTC. Translation gives CASSLRYEQFF.

The V gene is TRBV28, the J gene TRBJ2-2; a weak D match, TRBD2 (6 bases). Trimming removed 10 bases at V and 5 bases at J, with 11 bases between. This CDR3 is built from 12 residues. Germline values: CDR1 MDHEN, CDR2 SYDVKM. The CDR3 region is CATQGGTGELFF. The CDR3 nucleotides read TGTGCCACTCAGGGAGGAACCGGGGAGCTGTTTTTT. The entire variable domain, with the rest obtained from reference TRBV28 and TRBJ2-2, is as follows: DVKVTQSSRYLVKRTGEKVFLECVQDMDHENMFWYRQDPGLGLRLIYFSYDVKMKEKGDIPEGYSVSREKKERFSLILESASTNQTSMYLCATQGGTGELFFGEGSRLTVL.

The CDR3 spells CASSLDTGTEINYGYTF. Written as DNA, the CDR3 is TGTGCCAGCAGCTTAGATACGGGGACAGAAATCAACTATGGCTACACCTTC. The chain is built from TRBV11-2 and TRBJ1-2; 7 bases align to TRBD1. The CDR3 runs to 17 residues. Germline CDR1 and CDR2: SGHAT and FQNNGV. J lost 2 bases, V lost 0 bases, and 9 bases had no gene match.

The chain combines TRBV19 with TRBJ1-1; no definite D call. The V end lost 3 bases, the J end lost 3 bases, and 14 bases lay between the germline ends. The CDR3 length is 15 residues. From germline, CDR1 is LNHDA and CDR2 SQIVND (reference sequence). The CDR3 nucleotides are TGTGCCAGTAGTATCAGTGCTGCAATGGACACTGAAGCTTTCTTT. This translates into CASSISAAMDTEAFF.